The 2 T cell receptor beta chains below were found in one sample sequenced in a study of T cells in Graves' hyperthyroidism and ophthalmopathy. Amplification of TCR beta CDR3 regions was performed using RNA transcripts as template. The study used the HTBI primer set for a first-round RT-PCR of the TCR CDR3. TCRdb passed the multiplex PCR reads through MiXCR, listing each CDR3 protein once. The sample contains over 500,000 distinct CDR3 sequences, roughly 15% of which appear only once. Sequenced sample: blood. These receptors all stem from a woman under 30 with Graves' ophthalmopathy.

This clonotype was detected many times. The V gene is TRBV30, the J gene TRBJ1-1; a weak D match, TRBD1 (5 bases). The CDR3 spans 11 residues. Germline V lookup: CDR1 GTSNPN, CDR2 SVGIG (reference sequence). V lost 5 bases to trimming and J lost 8 bases, with 12 bases between them. CDR3 nucleotide sequence: TGTGCCTGGGTGGACATCGGCGAAGCTTTCTTT. This codes for CAWVDIGEAFF. The full variable domain, completed using reference TRBV30 and TRBJ1-1, is SQTIHQWPATLVQPVGSPLSLECTVEGTSNPNLYWYRQAAGRGLQLLFYSVGIGQISSEVPQNLSASRPQDRQFILSSKKLLLSDSGFYLCAWVDIGEAFFGQGTRLTVV.

This chain links TRBV20-1 with TRBJ1-5; D is undetermined. This CDR3 contains 12 residues. The germline V and J ends were trimmed by 2 bases and 1 base, with 3 bases remaining between them. Per the germline V gene, CDR1 is DFQATT and CDR2 is SNEGSKA (reference sequence). CDR3 sequence (DNA): TGCAGTGCTAGACCCAGCAATCAGCCCCAGCATTTT. Its protein product is CSARPSNQPQHF.